This TCR beta chain was documented in a study of blood T cell repertoires in COVID-19. Study as a whole: Samples of COVID-19 (acute and convalescent) were obtained from the United States, Italy and Spain.

Sequencing used immunoSEQ multiplex PCR; TCRdb keeps in-frame clones, though not all of them. The table has 150,000 to 200,000 clones, about nine tenths seen once. There are a few counts of this clone. V shed 5 bases and J 5 bases; nucleotides not matched to a gene: 9. CDR1 and CDR2 from the germline V gene are SEHNR and FQNEAQ (reference sequence). The CDR3 length is 15 residues. Sequenced: peripheral blood. The V and J genes are TRBV7-9 and TRBJ1-5; 7 nucleotides align to TRBD1. This sequence originates from a man aged 18-30 years who had recovered from COVID-19. In DNA form, the CDR3 reads TGTGCCAGCAGCACGGACAGGATGGGATATCAGCCCCAGCATTTT. Translating gives CASSTDRMGYQPQHF.